A selection of T cell receptor beta chains follows, all from one sample in a study of shared clonotypes between healthy human individuals. Sequenced by immunoSEQ multiplex PCR; TCRdb stores in-frame clones only, minus some. The profile shows hundreds of thousands of clones, around 79% of them singletons. The sequencing sample was made of PBMCs. The receptor set was obtained from a woman between 40 and 50 years old in good health. Some clones in this sample may be carry-over from other donors' samples. Both conserved end residues are part of each CDR3. Each record gives: J gene, CDR3 length, D gene, clone size, V gene, CDR3 DNA, CDR3 protein. A D gene is named only where the DNA matches it firmly. Clone size is stated in some rows and not others, as once, few, many or a class when expanded.

TRBJ2-2 14 NA NA TRBV4-2 TGTGCCAGCAGCCAACGGGGTAACACCGGGGAGCTGTTTTTT CASSQRGNTGELFF
TRBJ2-5 17 TRBD2 NA TRBV7-2 TGTGCCAGCAGCTCAAGACTAGCGGGAGGGCAGGGGGAGACCCAGTACTTC CASSSRLAGGQGETQYF
TRBJ2-1 18 NA NA TRBV27 TGTGCCAGCAGTTGGAGACAGATATTCGGCAACTCCTACAATGAGCAGTTCTTC CASSWRQIFGNSYNEQFF
TRBJ2-6 20 NA NA TRBV4-1 TGCGCCAGCAGCCAAAAGTCATCCGGACAGATACTATCTGGGGCCAACGTCCTGACTTTC CASSQKSSGQILSGANVLTF
TRBJ1-2 14 NA NA TRBV10-3 TGTGCCATCAGTGAGAGGCAGACCAACTATGGCTACACCTTC CAISERQTNYGYTF
TRBJ1-1 12 NA NA TRBV28 TGTGCCAGCATTTCTGACACCACTGAAGCTTTCTTT CASISDTTEAFF
TRBJ2-7 13 NA NA TRBV30 TGTGCCTGGAGTATTCTAGGGGGCTACGAGCAGTACTTC CAWSILGGYEQYF
TRBJ2-7 15 TRBD2 NA TRBV11-2 TGTGCCAGCAGCTTACAGCCTAGCGGTTCCTACGAGCAGTACTTC CASSLQPSGSYEQYF
TRBJ1-2 16 NA NA TRBV7-2 TGTGCCAGCAGCTTAGCGCTAGGGGGAGCCGGATATGGCTACACCTTC CASSLALGGAGYGYTF
TRBJ1-4 13 NA NA TRBV2 TGTGCCAGCAGGAGGGAAGATTTTGAAAAACTGTTTTTT CASRREDFEKLFF
TRBJ2-3 14 NA NA TRBV28 TGTGCCAGCAGTTATAGGGGGGCCACAGATACGCAGTATTTT CASSYRGATDTQYF
TRBJ2-3 14 NA NA TRBV27 TGTGCCAGCAGTTTCGTGCAAAGCACAGATACGCAGTATTTT CASSFVQSTDTQYF
TRBJ2-7 14 TRBD2 NA TRBV6-1 TGTGCCAGCAGTCCTAGCGGGAGGGCCTCCGAGCAGTACTTC CASSPSGRASEQYF
TRBJ1-2 14 TRBD1 few TRBV28 TGTGCCAGCAGTCTCCGACAGGGGGTTTATGGCTACACCTTC CASSLRQGVYGYTF
TRBJ1-5 13 NA NA TRBV16 TGTGCCAGCAGCCAATCGGGGGATCAGCCCCAGCATTTT CASSQSGDQPQHF
TRBJ2-2 14 TRBD1 NA TRBV29-1 TGCAGCGTTGGGACAGGGGCGGCCACCGGGGAGCTGTTTTTT CSVGTGAATGELFF
TRBJ2-1 15 NA NA TRBV4-2 TGTGCCAGCAGCCGCCCCCCCGGCGTAGGCGATGAGCAGTTCTTC CASSRPPGVGDEQFF
TRBJ2-7 12 NA NA TRBV30 TGTGCCTGGAGTGTAAACCGCCACGAGCAGTACTTC CAWSVNRHEQYF
TRBJ2-1 16 TRBD2 NA TRBV19 TGTGCCAGTAGTATAGGGGTAGCGGGAGTATTGAATGAGCAGTTCTTC CASSIGVAGVLNEQFF
TRBJ2-3 12 NA few TRBV28 TGTGCCAGCAGTTCCAACACAGATACGCAGTATTTT CASSSNTDTQYF
TRBJ1-2 16 NA NA TRBV28 TGTGCCAGCAGTTCTCGCCGGTGGGGGCGTGAAAAGAGCTACACCTTC CASSSRRWGREKSYTF
TRBJ2-2 15 TRBD2 NA TRBV28 TGTGCCAGCAGTTCACCGGGACTAGCGGCCGGGGAGCTGTTTTTT CASSSPGLAAGELFF
TRBJ1-2 14 NA NA TRBV28 TGTGCCAGCAGTTTCTCCGGCCCAGGCATTGGCTACACCTTC CASSFSGPGIGYTF
TRBJ2-1 16 NA NA TRBV5-6 TGTGCCAGCAGCCGAGACCCGGGACCCAGCGGTGGTGAGCAGTTCTTC CASSRDPGPSGGEQFF
TRBJ2-7 15 NA NA TRBV5-1 TGCGCCAGCAGCTTGGATCTGGGTGGACTAATCGAGCAGTACTTC CASSLDLGGLIEQYF
TRBJ1-4 16 NA many TRBV5-4 TGTGCCAGCAGCACCGGACAGCGCTCAACTAATGAAAAACTGTTTTTT CASSTGQRSTNEKLFF
TRBJ1-1 14 NA NA TRBV28 TGTGCCAGCAGTTTTTGGGGGAGAGGCACTGAAGCTTTCTTT CASSFWGRGTEAFF
TRBJ1-1 15 NA NA TRBV28 TGTGCCAGCATCTCATCGAAGGGAGGGTGGGCTGAAGCTTTCTTT CASISSKGGWAEAFF
TRBJ2-7 15 TRBD1 NA TRBV5-1 TGCGCCAGCAGCTGGCCGGGACAGGGGGGCTACGAGCAGTACTTC CASSWPGQGGYEQYF
TRBJ2-4 13 NA few TRBV10-2 TGCGCCAGCAGTGAGTCCAGGGGGGCCATTCAGTACTTC CASSESRGAIQYF
TRBJ2-3 14 TRBD2 NA TRBV5-8 TGTGCCAGCAGGACTAGCGGAGTCACAGATACGCAGTATTTT CASRTSGVTDTQYF
TRBJ2-7 15 NA NA TRBV29-1 TGCAGCGTTGAGGGCGGAAGGGGGTTGCCCTACGAGCAGTACTTC CSVEGGRGLPYEQYF
TRBJ2-7 13 TRBD2 NA TRBV27 TGTGCCAGCAGTTTTCGGGAGGGTGACGAGCAGTACTTC CASSFREGDEQYF